These T cell receptor beta chains were read from a single sample in a study of response to subunit inactivated influenza vaccine. MiXCR, applied by TCRdb to the RT-PCR reads, yields one record per CDR3 protein. The sample consists of roughly 650,000 distinct CDR3 sequences, 15% to 19% of them appearing once. The sequenced sample was PBMCs from blood, obtained roughly 12 days after vaccination. These receptors originate from a man between 45 and 60 years old who received an inactivated influenza vaccine. Each CDR3 is given without its conserved first and last residue. A D gene is named only where the DNA matches it firmly.

d_call | cdr3_length | v_call | cdr3_aa
NA | 11 | TRBV6-6 | ASTRTENTEAF
TRBD2 | 13 | TRBV5-1 | ASSSRAGKYNEQF
TRBD2 | 13 | TRBV3-1 | ASSHSSGANNEQF
NA | 9 | TRBV12-1 | ASSTDYEQY
NA | 14 | TRBV30 | ASIRGTLGSYNEQF
NA | 13 | TRBV11-2 | ATSLAWRNDYEQY
TRBD1 | 13 | TRBV6-1 | ASSERGQGNSPLH
TRBD1 | 11 | TRBV7-2 | ASNRGLNEKLF
TRBD2 | 14 | TRBV2 | ASSEPTSGGHNEQF
TRBD1 | 10 | TRBV20-1 | SAEQGATEAF
TRBD1 | 14 | TRBV7-2 | ASSLEWDSELDTQY
NA | 12 | TRBV7-7 | ASSERTDRETQY
NA | 12 | TRBV2 | ASRAGNSYNEQF
TRBD1 | 12 | TRBV3-1 | ASSSYDRGTEAF
NA | 8 | TRBV2 | ASRNTWQY
NA | 11 | TRBV5-8 | ASSPVQGWGYT
NA | 15 | TRBV12-3/TRBV12-4 | ASSFQGAVSYNSPLH
NA | 9 | TRBV14 | ASSLKHEQF
TRBD2 | 14 | TRBV7-9 | ASSLLLAGKSETQY
NA | 13 | TRBV18 | ASSRKGQPGNTIY
TRBD1 | 13 | TRBV30 | AWSAGQGSWGTQY
TRBD1 | 13 | TRBV5-6 | ASSLGWTGDNEQF
TRBD1 | 12 | TRBV6-2/TRBV6-3 | ASRLRDSSYEQY
TRBD1 | 12 | TRBV5-5 | ASSTGTGGDTQY
NA | 11 | TRBV5-1 | ASSSPAFNEQF
NA | 13 | TRBV20-1 | SARDVERPNYGYT
TRBD2 | 15 | TRBV3-1 | ASSTSGGVWNTGELF
NA | 10 | TRBV3-1 | ASSPHGGEAF
NA | 12 | TRBV7-9 | ASSDSDRGLEQF
TRBD2 | 13 | TRBV5-1 | ASSTTGLAGETQY
TRBD2 | 14 | TRBV20-1 | SAGTGGAFGVETQY
NA | 10 | TRBV25-1 | ATATRTDTQY
TRBD1 | 12 | TRBV5-1 | ASSRQGYTDTQY
NA | 13 | TRBV7-8 | ASSLGAKPQETQY
NA | 13 | TRBV6-2/TRBV6-3 | ASNGGGTRTDTQY
NA | 15 | TRBV4-1 | ASSRAASTPGTDTQY
TRBD1 | 15 | TRBV4-1 | ASSQETGGYSNQPQH
NA | 13 | TRBV28 | ASSFSGIGNQPQH
NA | 16 | TRBV11-1 | ASSLLAVRGTHRDEQF
NA | 10 | TRBV7-9 | ASSKGLSEQF
TRBD1 | 15 | TRBV5-1 | ASSLGTGSMKNEKLF
NA | 13 | TRBV14 | ASSQDFPLGDTIY
NA | 12 | TRBV7-2 | ASSGGAYNSPLH
NA | 11 | TRBV5-1 | ASSATDLHEQY
TRBD1 | 12 | TRBV10-3 | AISEGQGLDGYT
NA | 10 | TRBV20-1 | SARQGTYGYT
TRBD2 | 15 | TRBV7-9 | ASSPTSVLSSYNEQF
NA | 11 | TRBV6-5 | AGLDGGTDTQY
TRBD1 | 12 | TRBV6-1 | ASRDDRGVYEQY